The following is a T cell receptor (beta chain) sequence with its context. Antigen specificity is unknown. This sample is part of a study of identical twins. Study-wide findings and caveats: Invariant T cells like MAIT and iNKT could partly confound the zero-insertion analyses.

Germline values: CDR1 SNHLY, CDR2 FYNNEI. V was shortened by 4 bases and J by 1 base, with 13 bases between the two germline ends. The CDR3 is 15 residues long. From the 5' RACE reads, TCRdb called clonotypes with MiXCR, one entry per CDR3 protein. The sample holds around 490,000 distinct CDR3 sequences, 13% to 15% seen once. Separately, the same data were catalogued under a study of yellow fever vaccine responses in identical twins.

Sequencing was carried out using CD4+ T cells sorted from blood. The chain recombines TRBV2 with TRBJ2-5; a weak D match, TRBD2 (5 bases). The origin of this receptor is a woman between 18 and 29 years old in good health. The CDR3 sequence is CASSGSTRGQETQYF. In nucleotides, the CDR3 is TGTGCCAGCAGTGGGTCAACTCGGGGCCAAGAGACCCAGTACTTC.